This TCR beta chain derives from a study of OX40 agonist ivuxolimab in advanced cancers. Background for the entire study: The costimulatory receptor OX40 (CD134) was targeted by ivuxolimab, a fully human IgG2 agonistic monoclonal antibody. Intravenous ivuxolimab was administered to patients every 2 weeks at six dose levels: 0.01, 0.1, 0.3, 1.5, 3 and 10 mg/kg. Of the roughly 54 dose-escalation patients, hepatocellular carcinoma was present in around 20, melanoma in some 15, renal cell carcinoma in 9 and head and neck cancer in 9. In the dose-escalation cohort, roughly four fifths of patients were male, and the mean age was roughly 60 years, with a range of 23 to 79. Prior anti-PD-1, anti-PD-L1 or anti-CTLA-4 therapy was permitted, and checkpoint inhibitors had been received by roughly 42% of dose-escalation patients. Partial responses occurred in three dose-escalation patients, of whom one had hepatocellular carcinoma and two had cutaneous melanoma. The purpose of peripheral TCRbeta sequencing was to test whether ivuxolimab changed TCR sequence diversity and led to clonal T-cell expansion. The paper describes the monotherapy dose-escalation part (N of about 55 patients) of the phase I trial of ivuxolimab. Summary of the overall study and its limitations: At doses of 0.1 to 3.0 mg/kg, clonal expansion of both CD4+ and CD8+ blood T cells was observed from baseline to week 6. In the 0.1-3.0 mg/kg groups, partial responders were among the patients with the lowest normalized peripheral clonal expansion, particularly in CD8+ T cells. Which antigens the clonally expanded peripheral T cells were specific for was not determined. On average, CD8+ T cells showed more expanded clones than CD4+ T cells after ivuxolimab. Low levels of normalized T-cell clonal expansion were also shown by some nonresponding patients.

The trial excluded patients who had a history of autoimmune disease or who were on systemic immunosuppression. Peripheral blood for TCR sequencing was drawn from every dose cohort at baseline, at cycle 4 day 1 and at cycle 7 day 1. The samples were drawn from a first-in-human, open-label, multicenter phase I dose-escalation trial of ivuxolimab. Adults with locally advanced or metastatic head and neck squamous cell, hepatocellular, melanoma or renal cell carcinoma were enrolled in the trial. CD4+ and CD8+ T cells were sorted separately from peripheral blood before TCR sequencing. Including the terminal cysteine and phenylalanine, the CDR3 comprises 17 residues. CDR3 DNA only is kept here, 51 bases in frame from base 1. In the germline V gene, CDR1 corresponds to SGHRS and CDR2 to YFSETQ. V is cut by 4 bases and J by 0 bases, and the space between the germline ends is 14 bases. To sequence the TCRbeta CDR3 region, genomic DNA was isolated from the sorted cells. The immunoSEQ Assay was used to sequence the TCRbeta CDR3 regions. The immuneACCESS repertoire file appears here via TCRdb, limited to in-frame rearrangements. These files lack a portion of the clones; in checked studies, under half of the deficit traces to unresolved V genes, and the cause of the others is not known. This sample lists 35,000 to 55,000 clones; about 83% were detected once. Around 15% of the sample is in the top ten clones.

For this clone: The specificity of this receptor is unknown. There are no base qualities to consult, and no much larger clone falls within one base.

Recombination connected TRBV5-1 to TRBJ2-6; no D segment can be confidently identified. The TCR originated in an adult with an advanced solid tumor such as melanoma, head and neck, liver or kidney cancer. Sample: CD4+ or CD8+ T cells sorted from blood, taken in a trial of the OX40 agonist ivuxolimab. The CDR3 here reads CASSPLVWPSGANVLTF. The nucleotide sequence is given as TGCGCCAGCAGCCCCCTGGTGTGGCCCTCTGGGGCCAACGTCCTGACTTTC.